This passage covers 22 T cell receptor beta chains from one sample sequenced in a study of CD4 T cells in relation to SARS-CoV-2 and coronaviruses (dated by TCRdb to the early 2020s). Library generation was performed with the immunoSEQ multiplex PCR assay. TCRdb provides this immuneACCESS table in a form limited to in-frame rearrangements. Some clones are lacking; in checked studies, under half of them reflect an unresolved V gene, and why the rest are absent is not known. The sample profile shows 55,000 to 70,000 clones; 85% to 95% of them were found once. The ten largest clones add up to approximately 0.21% of the sample. CD4+ T cells from unexposed donors were collected before the COVID-19 pandemic (2011-2018). Sequencing was performed on naive CD4+ T cells from PBMCs. The sample's cell subset or site label, in plain terms: naive CD4+ T cells isolated by negative enrichment. Source of these receptors: a human donor in good health.

This clone was observed a handful of times. The chain combines TRBV10-3 with TRBJ2-2, with D hard to call. The germline V gene encodes CDR1 ENHRY and CDR2 SYGVKD. The CDR3 covers 12 residues. V was cut by 6 bases and J by 6 bases, with 8 bases left in between. The DNA for the CDR3 is TGTGCCATCAGCCGGGTCCCCGGGGAGCTGTTTTTT. This translates into CAISRVPGELFF.

The CDR3 nucleotides read TGCGCCAGTGCTAGCGGGAGGTTAAATGAGCAGTTCTTC. This gives the protein CASASGRLNEQFF. The chain combines TRBV4-1 with TRBJ2-1; 11 bases line up with TRBD2. With V trimmed by 9 bases and J by 7 bases, 5 bases remained unmatched. Germline values: CDR1 MGHRA, CDR2 YSYEKL. The CDR3 is made up of 13 amino acids.

This chain connects TRBV11-2 to TRBJ2-1, with TRBD2 matching over 7 bases. This CDR3 has 16 residues. Germline V gene sequence: CDR1 SGHAT, CDR2 FQNNGV. Germline trimming cut 8 bases from V and 5 bases from J; bases unmatched to any gene: 15. The DNA of the CDR3 is TGTGCCAGCCGCCACCTGGGCGGGGGTCTTCACAATGAGCAGTTCTTC. Translation gives CASRHLGGGLHNEQFF. The variable domain in full, completed from reference TRBV11-2 and TRBJ2-1, reads EAGVAQSPRYKIIEKRQSVAFWCNPISGHATLYWYQQILGQGPKLLIQFQNNGVVDDSQLPKDRFSAERLKGVDSTLKIQPAKLEDSAVYLCASRHLGGGLHNEQFFGPGTRLTVL.

The CDR3 DNA reads TGTGCCACCAGTGATCCTGGGGGCGTCATAACAGATACGCAGTATTTT. Protein product: CATSDPGGVITDTQYF. This rearrangement joins TRBV24-1 to TRBJ2-3, with D possibly being TRBD1 (6 bases). This CDR3 region has 16 residues. The V and J ends lost 3 bases and 3 bases respectively, with 15 bases between them. Germline CDR1 reads KGHDR; CDR2 reads SFDVKD.

V and J are TRBV21-1 and TRBJ2-2; the table assigns TRBD2, which was not confirmed against the DNA. TRBV21-1 is termed a pseudogene. The CDR3 spans 18 residues. CDR3 loop: CASSKDRLAGGRPGELFF. DNA of the CDR3: TGTGCCAGCAGCAAAGATCGACTAGCGGGGGGCCGTCCCGGGGAGCTGTTTTTT.

The chain is built from TRBV5-1 and TRBJ1-2; TRBD1 might be the D (5 bases). The CDR3 loop spans 14 amino acids. CDR1 SGHRS and CDR2 YFSETQ come from the germline V gene. Trimming pared 0 bases from V and 3 bases from J, leaving 9 bases between. The CDR3 spells CASSLDQGHYGYTF. The CDR3 nucleotides read TGCGCCAGCAGCTTGGACCAGGGCCACTATGGCTACACCTTC.

The V call is TRBV27, the J call TRBJ1-2, with D perhaps matching TRBD1 (6 bases). The CDR3 runs 15 residues. Between the trimmed V and J ends, which lost 5 bases and 4 bases, there was a span of 17 bases. The germline V gene has CDR1 MNHEY and CDR2 SMNVEV (reference sequence). For the CDR3, the DNA is TGTGCCAGCAGTCGAAGGACAGAAGTCCCCTATGGCTACACCTTC. Translating it yields CASSRRTEVPYGYTF.

The chain is built from TRBV4-1 and TRBJ2-5; no reliable D call. CDR3 length: 14 residues. V dropped 0 bases and J dropped 2 bases, with 7 bases sitting between them. CDR1 is MGHRA and CDR2 is YSYEKL in the germline V gene. The CDR3 DNA sequence: TGCGCCAGCAGCCAAGATGGGATTCAAGAGACCCAGTACTTC. Its protein product is CASSQDGIQETQYF.

With respect to this clone: The same CDR3 can be traced to other DNA sequences in this sample. The CDR3 is CASSSSGHKETQYF. The DNA for the CDR3 is TGTGCCAGCAGCTCTAGCGGCCATAAAGAGACCCAGTACTTC. This chain joins TRBV7-2 and TRBJ2-5; TRBD2 agrees at 7 bases. Trimming cost V 4 bases and J 3 bases; bases outside gene matches: 5. CDR1 is SGHTA and CDR2 is FQGNSA in the germline V gene. This CDR3 region has 14 residues.

The chain combines TRBV28 with TRBJ2-1; no reliable D call. Trimming removed 8 bases from V and 11 bases from J, with 13 bases in between. Germline lookup yields CDR1 MDHEN and CDR2 SYDVKM. The length of the CDR3 is 11 residues. The DNA of the CDR3 is TGTGCCAGCGTCTCCTTCGGGCAGCAGTTCTTC. Translating it yields CASVSFGQQFF.

The chain employs TRBV28 and TRBJ1-2; D possibly corresponds to TRBD1 (6 bases). Between the trimmed V and J ends, which lost 7 bases and 3 bases, there was a span of 15 bases. Germline V gene data show CDR1 as MDHEN and CDR2 as SYDVKM. CDR3 length: 14 amino acids. CDR3: CASKRGAEDYGYTF. The CDR3 DNA is TGTGCCAGCAAAAGGGGGGCGGAAGACTATGGCTACACCTTC.

The chain links TRBV28 to TRBJ2-7; 9 bases agree with TRBD2. V shed 5 bases and J 7 bases; nucleotides not matched to a gene: 15. The germline V gene encodes CDR1 MDHEN and CDR2 SYDVKM. The CDR3 has 16 residues. The CDR3 DNA follows: TGTGCCAGCAGTCCCCCCCTCGGCGGGAGGGCTTGGGAGCAGTACTTC. Its protein is CASSPPLGGRAWEQYF.

The chain carries TRBV20-1 and TRBJ2-5; unclear D gene. Germline lookup yields CDR1 DFQATT and CDR2 SNEGSKA (reference sequence). Between the trimmed V and J ends, which lost 6 bases and 5 bases, there was a span of 10 bases. The length of the CDR3 is 11 residues. Written as DNA, the CDR3 is TGCAGTGCAGGTCAATGGGAGACCCAGTACTTC. Translating it yields CSAGQWETQYF.

The chain combines TRBV7-9 with TRBJ2-1; 7 nucleotides agree with TRBD2. Germline V gives CDR1 SEHNR, CDR2 FQNEAQ (reference sequence). V lost 2 bases and J lost 9; bases outside the gene matches: 4. The CDR3 sequence is 13 residues long. CDR3 loop: CASSLRGEGEQFF. CDR3 DNA sequence: TGTGCCAGCAGCTTACGGGGGGAAGGTGAGCAGTTCTTC.

The chain has TRBV15 and TRBJ1-1, with unresolved D. Trimming stripped 0 bases from V and 3 bases from J, with 20 bases between. Germline CDR1 and CDR2: LNHNV and YYDKDF (reference sequence). The CDR3 length is 18 residues. The CDR3 loop is CATSRDRDHEGYYTEAFF. The DNA for the CDR3 is TGTGCCACCAGCAGAGATAGGGATCATGAGGGTTATTACACTGAAGCTTTCTTT.

V and J are TRBV2 and TRBJ1-1; D call uncertain. The CDR3 runs 13 residues. V dropped 7 bases and J dropped 3 bases, with 12 bases sitting between them. CDR1 and CDR2 from the germline V gene are SNHLY and FYNNEI. The chain's CDR3 is CASTARLDTEAFF. The CDR3 coding sequence is TGTGCCAGCACAGCGAGGTTGGACACTGAAGCTTTCTTT.

The V call is TRBV6-1, the J call TRBJ1-2; D call uncertain. Trimming cost V 2 bases and J 3 bases, with 7 bases left between them. Germline loops: CDR1 MNHNS, CDR2 SASEGT. The CDR3 covers 13 residues. Written as DNA, the CDR3 is TGTGCCAGCAGTGAAACGAGGGACTATGGCTACACCTTC. Its translation: CASSETRDYGYTF.

The V call is TRBV2, the J call TRBJ1-5; D ambiguous. This CDR3 comprises 14 residues. From germline, CDR1 is SNHLY and CDR2 FYNNEI. V lost 2 bases to trimming and J lost 5 bases, with 10 bases between them. The CDR3 here is CASSELTRDQPQHF. The CDR3 bases are TGTGCCAGCAGTGAACTCACACGAGATCAGCCCCAGCATTTT. Full variable domain (remainder filled in from reference TRBV2 and TRBJ1-5): EPEVTQTPSHQVTQMGQEVILRCVPISNHLYFYWYRQILGQKVEFLVSFYNNEISEKSEIFDDQFSVERPDGSNFTLKIRSTKLEDSAMYFCASSELTRDQPQHFGDGTRLSIL.

This sequence joins TRBV5-1 and TRBJ2-5, with D possibly called TRBD1 or TRBD2 (5 bases each). The V end lost 1 base, the J end lost 3 bases, and 13 bases lay between the germline ends. CDR3 length: 15 amino acids. Germline CDR1 is SGHRS and CDR2 is YFSETQ. CDR3 in DNA: TGCGCCAGCAGCTTGTCGGGACGAAGGGAAGAGACCCAGTACTTC. As protein: CASSLSGRREETQYF.

V and J are TRBV18 and TRBJ2-5, with D possibly being TRBD2 (5 bases). The CDR3 is 14 amino acids. V was pared by 4 bases and J by 3 bases, with 12 bases between. Germline V gene lookup returns CDR1 KGHSH and CDR2 LQKENI. In nucleotides, the CDR3 is TGTGCCAGCTCACACCAGCGGCTAGAAGAGACCCAGTACTTC. Translation: CASSHQRLEETQYF.

CDR3 in amino acids: CASSFKRANTEAFF. The CDR3 region has the DNA TGTGCCAGCAGTTTTAAGAGGGCGAACACTGAAGCTTTCTTT. V gene TRBV6-6 combines with J gene TRBJ1-1; D is uncertain. The germline V gene encodes CDR1 MNHNY and CDR2 SVGAGI (reference sequence). The CDR3 covers 14 residues. V lost 4 bases and J lost 1, with 10 bases in between.

The chain joins TRBV5-4 to TRBJ2-2, with D perhaps TRBD1 (6 bases). CDR1 SGHNT and CDR2 YYREEE come from the germline V gene (reference sequence). Trimming removed 6 bases from V and 4 bases from J, with 16 bases in between. The CDR3 loop spans 15 amino acids. This CDR3 reads CASNHQGFVTGELFF. DNA for the CDR3: TGTGCCAGCAACCACCAGGGGTTCGTCACCGGGGAGCTGTTTTTT.